One and the same sample provided the 12 T cell receptor beta chains below, sequenced in a study of blood T cell repertoires in COVID-19. Produced via immunoSEQ multiplex PCR; TCRdb's table is partial and in-frame only. Of approximately 150,000 clones detected, 81% appear once; the ten largest clones hold approximately 8%. The sequenced material came from peripheral blood. The receptors originated from a human donor in a cohort sampled during active COVID-19.

With regard to this clone: One end of the junction fails to match germline, which may point to a read error. The rearrangement links TRBV5-6 to TRBJ2-3; 7 nucleotides agree with TRBD2. The CDR3 is 15 residues long. In germline, CDR1 is SGHDT, CDR2 YYEEEE. The CDR3 loop is CASNLGLKETDTQYF. In nucleotides, the CDR3 is TGTGCCAGCAACTTGGGACTAAAAGAAACGGATACGCAGTATTTT.

This sequence joins TRBV29-1 and TRBJ2-7, with 9 bases that match TRBD1. Germline-derived CDR1 and CDR2 are SQVTM and ANQGSEA. The CDR3 length is 13 residues. The junction had 3 bases not matched to a gene; V was cut back by 4 bases and J by 2 bases. The CDR3 DNA reads TGCAGCGTTGCCCGGGACAGGGCCTACGAGCAGTACTTC. Translating gives CSVARDRAYEQYF.

The rearrangement joins TRBV4-3 to TRBJ2-5, with a weak D call TRBD2 (5 bases). V dropped 0 bases and J dropped 5 bases, with 7 bases sitting between them. The length of the CDR3 is 13 residues. Per the germline V gene, CDR1 is LGHNA and CDR2 is YSLEER. CDR3 in DNA: TGCGCCAGCAGCCAAGATACGGGGGAGACCCAGTACTTC. The encoded protein is CASSQDTGETQYF.

This clone was observed a handful of times. The chain uses TRBV18 and TRBJ1-2, with 8 bases identical to TRBD1. This CDR3 has 15 amino acids. The junction had 10 bases not matched to a gene; V was cut back by 6 bases and J by 4 bases. From germline, CDR1 is KGHSH and CDR2 LQKENI. CDR3 residues: CASSPGQEQGYGYTF. The CDR3 nucleotides are TGTGCCAGCTCTCCGGGACAGGAGCAGGGCTATGGCTACACCTTC.

This clone occurred a few times. Here the CDR3 reads CASSARVEATPLHF. As DNA, the CDR3 is TGCGCCAGCAGCGCTAGGGTGGAGGCTACACCCCTCCACTTT. J is TRBJ1-6 and V is TRBV5-1; no definite D call. V dropped 4 bases and J dropped 11 bases, with 16 bases sitting between them. The germline gives CDR1 SGHRS, CDR2 YFSETQ. The CDR3 is 14 residues long.

This clone was seen a few times. This sequence joins TRBV10-3 and TRBJ1-5, with 7 positions matching TRBD1. In germline, CDR1 is ENHRY, CDR2 SYGVKD. V lost 10 bases and J lost 4; bases outside the gene matches: 10. The CDR3 runs to 14 residues. CDR3 nucleotides: TGTGCCACCAGGGGGGCACAGGGGAATCAGCCCCAGCATTTT. Translation gives CATRGAQGNQPQHF.

The J gene is TRBJ1-1, the V gene TRBV5-1, with D possibly being TRBD1 (6 bases). V was shortened by 7 bases and J by 1 base, with 17 bases between the two germline ends. The CDR3 extends over 15 amino acids. The germline gives CDR1 SGHRS, CDR2 YFSETQ. CDR3 coding DNA: TGCGCCAGCCACCCCGGGGGGGCCGGGAACACTGAAGCTTTCTTT. It codes for CASHPGGAGNTEAFF. The full variable domain, completed using reference TRBV5-1 and TRBJ1-1, is KAGVTQTPRYLIKTRGQQVTLSCSPISGHRSVSWYQQTPGQGLQFLFEYFSETQRNKGNFPGRFSGRQFSNSRSEMNVSTLELGDSALYLCASHPGGAGNTEAFFGQGTRLTVV.

This clone has more than one count but fewer than ten. The rearrangement joins TRBV6-2 or TRBV6-3 to TRBJ2-3; the match to TRBD2 covers 11 bases. CDR3 length: 15 amino acids. Germline CDR1 is MNHEY and CDR2 is SVGEGT. Trimming cost V 5 bases and J 4 bases; bases outside gene matches: 5. CDR3 amino acids: CASSLLAGVADTQYF. CDR3 DNA: TGTGCCAGCAGTCTACTAGCGGGAGTTGCAGATACGCAGTATTTT.

This clone came up once. The gene calls are TRBV7-9 and TRBJ1-6; 7 positions match TRBD1. Germline CDR1 SEHNR, CDR2 FQNEAQ (reference sequence). J lost 7 bases, V lost 2 bases, and 14 bases had no gene match. The CDR3 totals 18 residues. The CDR3 DNA reads as TGTGCCAGCAGCTTACTCTTAGCCGGGACAGTAGTAAATTCACCCCTCCACTTT. It codes for CASSLLLAGTVVNSPLHF.

This chain joins TRBV3-1 (or the pseudogene TRBV3-2) and TRBJ2-5, with D perhaps matching TRBD1 (6 bases). This CDR3 spans 13 amino acids. Germline V lookup: CDR1 LGHDT, CDR2 YNNKEL (reference sequence). Trimming pared 6 bases from V and 5 bases from J, leaving 13 bases between. CDR3 amino acids: CASSGQGMETQYF. CDR3 DNA sequence: TGTGCCAGCAGTGGCCAGGGGATGGAGACCCAGTACTTC.

The chain is built from TRBV21-1 and TRBJ2-7; TRBD2 is taken as the D call from the table, unchecked against the DNA. TRBV21-1 is a pseudogene locus. The CDR3 has 16 amino acids. CDR3 sequence: CASSKASREGSYEQYF. DNA for the CDR3: TGTGCCAGCAGCAAAGCTTCCCGGGAGGGGAGCTACGAGCAGTACTTC.

This clone was counted only a few times. The chain joins TRBV5-8 to TRBJ2-5; 11 nucleotides align to TRBD2. V was clipped by 0 bases and J by 4 bases; unmatched bases: 2. This CDR3 is built from 15 residues. The germline V gene encodes CDR1 SGHTS and CDR2 YDEGEE. The CDR3 loop reads CASSLASGRRETQYF. In DNA form, the CDR3 reads TGTGCCAGCAGCTTGGCTAGCGGGAGGAGAGAGACCCAGTACTTC.